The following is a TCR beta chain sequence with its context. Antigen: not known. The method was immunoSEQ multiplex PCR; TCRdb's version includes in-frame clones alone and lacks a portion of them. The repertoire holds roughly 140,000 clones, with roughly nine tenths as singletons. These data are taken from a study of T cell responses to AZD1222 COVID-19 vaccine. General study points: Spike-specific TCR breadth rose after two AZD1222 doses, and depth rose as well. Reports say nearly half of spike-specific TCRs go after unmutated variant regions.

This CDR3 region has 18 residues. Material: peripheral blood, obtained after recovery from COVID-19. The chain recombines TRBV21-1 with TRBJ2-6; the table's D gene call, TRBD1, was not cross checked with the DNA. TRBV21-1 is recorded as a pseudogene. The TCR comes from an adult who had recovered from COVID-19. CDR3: CASSNSRTGDYGANVLTF. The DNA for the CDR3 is TGTGCCAGCAGCAATTCAAGGACAGGGGATTACGGGGCCAACGTCCTGACTTTC.